This T cell receptor (beta chain) was captured in a study of regulatory T cells in long-lasting Graves disease. Study-level results: There was favoring of TRBV28, TRBJ1-2 and TRBJ2-5 in persistent disease.

TCR beta libraries were built with iRepertoire HTBI primers and Arm-PCR of CDR3 regions. TCRdb recomputed calls from the multiplex PCR reads with MiXCR, one row per CDR3 protein. The sample includes hundreds of thousands of distinct CDR3 sequences, 15% to 19% of them seen just once. Indicated time point: newly diagnosed GD, antithyroid drugs for less than 3 months. Preparation of the TCR library used RNA extracted from PBMCs. This clonotype was counted between two and nine times. Its antigen is still unknown. Trimming cost V 4 bases and J 3 bases; bases outside gene matches: 9. The CDR3 spans 16 residues. CDR1 is MNHEY, CDR2 SMNVEV, per germline (reference sequence).

The sequences come from peripheral blood mononuclear cells (PBMCs), collected at new diagnosis, from a patient treated with antithyroid drugs. The chain combines TRBV27 with TRBJ1-1, with TRBD1 matching 9 bases. This sequence was found in a female donor with Graves disease. The DNA of the CDR3 is TGTGCCAGCAGTTCTGGACAGGGGTTAAGGGACACTGAAGCTTTCTTT. It encodes CASSSGQGLRDTEAFF.